Listed here is a single TCR beta chain. Its target is not known. A much more abundant neighbour one base away suggests this may be a read error. The CDR3 contains 15 residues. Germline-derived CDR1 and CDR2 are MNHEY and SMNVEV (reference sequence). The germline V and J ends were trimmed by 6 bases and 0 bases, with 13 bases remaining between them. These data come from a study of breast tumors, draining lymph nodes, adjacent tissues. Study observations and caveats: Most tumor T cells seemingly derive from lymph node, then expand in tumor. Tumors had less TCR diversity than lymph nodes, more than nontumor tissue. Tumor T cell lymph node origin was a supported hypothesis, not proven.

Samples came from axillary lymph nodes draining the breast cancer. TCRdb re-called the multiplex PCR reads through MiXCR, storing one row per CDR3 protein. The table lists about 150,000 distinct CDR3 sequences, 20% to 25% of them singletons. This clonotype was sampled from a female donor with breast cancer. Some clones in this sample may be carry-over from other donors' samples. The sample comprised axillary lymph node tissue. The rearrangement links TRBV27 to TRBJ2-3, with D possibly TRBD2 on 6 matching bases. CDR3 nucleotides: TGTGCCAGCAGGGGGTGGAGGGCTAGCACAGATACGCAGTATTTT. Translation gives CASRGWRASTDTQYF.